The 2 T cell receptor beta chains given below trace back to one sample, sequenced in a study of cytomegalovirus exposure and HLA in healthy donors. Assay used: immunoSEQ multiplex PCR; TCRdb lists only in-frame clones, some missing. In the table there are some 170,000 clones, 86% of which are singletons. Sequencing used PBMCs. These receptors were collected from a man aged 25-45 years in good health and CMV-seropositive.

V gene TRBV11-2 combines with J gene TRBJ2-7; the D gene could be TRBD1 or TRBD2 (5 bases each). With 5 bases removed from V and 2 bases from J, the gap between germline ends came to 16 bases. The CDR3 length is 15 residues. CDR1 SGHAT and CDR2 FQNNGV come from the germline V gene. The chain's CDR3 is CASSPDLLGAYEQYF. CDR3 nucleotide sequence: TGTGCCAGCAGCCCCGACCTTTTGGGGGCCTACGAGCAGTACTTC.

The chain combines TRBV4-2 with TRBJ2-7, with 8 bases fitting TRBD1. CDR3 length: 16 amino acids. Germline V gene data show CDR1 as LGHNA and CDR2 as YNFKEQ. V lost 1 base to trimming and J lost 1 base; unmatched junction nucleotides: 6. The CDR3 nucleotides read TGTGCCAGCAGCCAAGGGCCAGGGGGCGCATCCTACGAGCAGTACTTC. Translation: CASSQGPGGASYEQYF.